Sequencing of this TCR beta chain was carried out in a study of blood T cells in healthy people across ages. In the study overall: With template switching, about one barcoded beta molecule was captured per two T cells. Regarding the study as a whole: CMV infection status of these donors was not known.

This CDR3 region has 16 residues. Germline loops: CDR1 MNHEY, CDR2 SVGAGI. V gave up 2 bases and J gave up 0 bases, with 8 bases separating them. Turning to this clonotype: Antigen: not known.

Through a sample-barcoded 5' primer and a J-beta primer mix, a second PCR was run for roughly 6 to 11 cycles. Researchers report that a template-switch adaptor with 12 random nucleotides tagged each cDNA molecule. TCRdb reanalysed the 5' RACE reads using MiXCR and keeps one entry per CDR3 protein. Counted here are over 1,500,000 distinct CDR3 sequences, roughly 52% occurring once; the ten biggest clones make up 2.1%. Per-sample PBMC isolation yielded at least 6.5 million cells. V gene TRBV6-5 combines with J gene TRBJ2-6; D gene unclear. This sequence was found in a woman in her 40s in good health. Input material: blood. The CDR3 spells CASSYGPRSGANVLTF. CDR3 in DNA: TGTGCCAGCAGTTACGGTCCGCGCTCTGGGGCCAACGTCCTGACTTTC.